This T cell receptor beta chain was found in a study of T cells in narcolepsy. The study's findings and limits: Autoreactive clone sequences were missing from some blood memory CD4+ repertoires. Autoreactive HCRT-specific and TRIB2-specific clonotypes were marked in same-patient CSF-versus-blood CD4+ comparisons. Healthy controls reportedly lacked the autoreactive clonotypes serially found in patients' blood.

In the case of this clone: Its matching antigen is unknown.

The data were produced by immunoSEQ multiplex PCR, yet TCRdb's version contains in-frame clones alone and is incomplete. The top ten clones hold approximately 1.4% of a sample with 24,000 or so clones, approximately 84% of them seen once. This receptor was obtained from a human donor with narcolepsy. The sample consisted of CD45RA- memory CD4+ T cells from PBMCs.

The CDR3 DNA reads TGTGCCAGCAGCTATCTGGCGGACACGAGGAGGAGAGCTGAAGCTTTCTTT. It specifies CASSYLADTRRRAEAFF. The gene calls are TRBV7-2 and TRBJ1-1, with D possibly matching TRBD1 (5 bases). Trimming removed 4 bases from V and 6 bases from J, with 24 bases in between. Germline V gene sequence: CDR1 SGHTA, CDR2 FQGNSA. This CDR3 has 17 residues.